This T cell receptor beta chain derives from a study of brain T cells in children with intractable seizures (dated by TCRdb to about 2021). For context, the study as a whole: Resected brain tissue from 50 or so pediatric epilepsy surgery cases was initially screened for immune gene transcripts with a NanoString immunology panel. About 70% of the 12 selected surgery cases also had pre-surgery blood sequenced, which left four cases with brain tissue only.

From the cysteine up to the phenylalanine, the CDR3 has a length of 18 residues. Only CDR3 DNA remains: 54 bases, in frame from the first base. The junction shows trimming of 6 bases on V and 4 bases on J, plus 22 bases between the germline ends. CDR1 and CDR2 are drawn from the germline V gene: KGHSH, LQKENI. Study-wide findings and limitations: The patients' HCMV serostatus was not known, and viral specificity was inferred solely from CDR3 sequence similarity. Sequencing depth differed between pre- and post-surgery blood, so clones missing from the pre-surgery sample may reflect undersampling.

In light of the paper, this sample's time point label describes: blood from clinic visit 5 months post-surgery; TSC patient then seizure free. The surgery cases showing the highest brain T cell transcript signatures were chosen for TCR beta chain sequencing of brain tissue and, when available, of blood. Before surgery, the patients had been given at least one anti-epileptic drug. TCR-sequenced patients were children with drug-resistant epilepsy due to tuberous sclerosis complex, focal cortical dysplasia, Rasmussen encephalitis or hemimegalencephaly. Bulk genomic DNA was extracted from unsorted brain tissue and whole blood with the Monarch genomic DNA purification kit. Concerning this clone: What antigen it recognizes has not been identified. Base qualities are not provided; no much larger clone lies one nucleotide away.

TCR beta chain sequences were generated from genomic DNA using the immunoSEQ assay. Per the authors' processing: CDR3 sequences that did not begin with the conserved framework cysteine at position 104 were removed manually. To get clonality, the normalized Shannon's Diversity Index was subtracted from one, giving values from 0 (maximal diversity) to 1 (oligoclonal). Chi-squared comparison-of-proportions tests were used to check whether the frequency of the same CDR3 differed between samples, for example brain versus blood. Public clonotypes were found by searching immuneACCESS, and the VDJdb browser was used to assess similarity to known antiviral clonotypes. TCRdb holds this immuneACCESS table with in-frame rearrangements only. Some clones are missing; in checked studies, unresolved V genes explain under half, and the rest has no known cause. The V and J calls and clone size were taken over from that table, and D and trimming were inferred from the DNA. The sample yields 300,000 to 400,000 clones; roughly 92% were counted once. The ten largest clones represent roughly 5.8% of the sample.

This sample comprised peripheral blood, obtained roughly 5 months after surgery. The clonotype comes from a boy under two years old with tuberous sclerosis and intractable seizures. The sequence joins TRBV18 to TRBJ1-6; TRBD1 is a weak D gene call, 6 bases matching. The CDR3 sequence is CASSSFRGTSGYNSPLHF. The DNA reads TGTGCCAGCTCTTCCTTCCGGGGGACATCGGGTTATAATTCACCCCTCCACTTT.